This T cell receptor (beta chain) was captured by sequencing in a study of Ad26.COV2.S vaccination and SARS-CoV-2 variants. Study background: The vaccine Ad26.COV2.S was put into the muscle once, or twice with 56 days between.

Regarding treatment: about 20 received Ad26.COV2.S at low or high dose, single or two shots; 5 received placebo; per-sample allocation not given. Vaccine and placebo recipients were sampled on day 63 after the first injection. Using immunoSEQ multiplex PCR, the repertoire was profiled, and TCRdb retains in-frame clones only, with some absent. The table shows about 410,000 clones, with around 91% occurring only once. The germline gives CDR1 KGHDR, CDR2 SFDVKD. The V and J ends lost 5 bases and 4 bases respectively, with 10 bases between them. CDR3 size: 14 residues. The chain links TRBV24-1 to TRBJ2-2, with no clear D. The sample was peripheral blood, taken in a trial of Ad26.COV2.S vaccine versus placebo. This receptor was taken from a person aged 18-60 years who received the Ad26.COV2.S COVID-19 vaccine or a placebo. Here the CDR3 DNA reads TGTGCCACCAGTGCCGAACGGAGCACCGGGGAGCTGTTTTTT. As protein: CATSAERSTGELFF.